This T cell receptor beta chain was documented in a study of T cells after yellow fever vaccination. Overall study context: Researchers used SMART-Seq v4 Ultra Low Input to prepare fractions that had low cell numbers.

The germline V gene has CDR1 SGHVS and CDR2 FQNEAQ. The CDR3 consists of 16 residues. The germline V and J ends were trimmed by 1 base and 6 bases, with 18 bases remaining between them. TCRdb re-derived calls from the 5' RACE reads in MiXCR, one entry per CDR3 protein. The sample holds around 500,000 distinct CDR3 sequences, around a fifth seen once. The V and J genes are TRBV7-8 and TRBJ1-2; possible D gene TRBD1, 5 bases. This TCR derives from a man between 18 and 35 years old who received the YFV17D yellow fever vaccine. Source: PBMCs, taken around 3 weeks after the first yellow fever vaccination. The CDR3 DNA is TGTGCCAGCAGCTTAGAGAAGGAGGGGCGCTTGGATGGCTACACCTTC. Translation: CASSLEKEGRLDGYTF.